This TCR beta chain was profiled in a study of regulatory T cells in long-lasting Graves disease. Overall study findings and caveats: Persistent disease exhibited a predilection for TRBV28, TRBJ1-2 and TRBJ2-5. Owing to a sample size that was small, accuracy may have been reduced. Whereas new patients shared 970 or so public clonotypes, persistent patients shared more, at 2,741.

Germline values: CDR1 MNHNS, CDR2 SASEGT. The CDR3 length is 13 residues. Library construction for TCR beta used iRepertoire HTBI primers and Arm-PCR of CDR3 regions. In TCRdb, the multiplex PCR reads were re-called with MiXCR into one record per CDR3 protein. The sample has 500,000 to 700,000 distinct CDR3 sequences; around 30% are singletons. This clonotype was seen once. Antigen unknown. Time point of the sample: persistent/refractory GD, antithyroid drugs over 5 years with positive TRAb. Generation of the TCR library employed RNA extracted from PBMCs. Specimen: peripheral blood mononuclear cells (PBMCs), collected when the disease was refractory, from a patient treated with antithyroid drugs. The sequence was collected from a female donor with Graves disease. The chain has TRBV6-1 and TRBJ1-6; possible D gene TRBD1, 5 bases. This chain's CDR3 is CAVGRGHNSPLHF. The CDR3 DNA reads TGTGCGGTCGGGAGGGGCCATAATTCACCCCTCCACTTT.